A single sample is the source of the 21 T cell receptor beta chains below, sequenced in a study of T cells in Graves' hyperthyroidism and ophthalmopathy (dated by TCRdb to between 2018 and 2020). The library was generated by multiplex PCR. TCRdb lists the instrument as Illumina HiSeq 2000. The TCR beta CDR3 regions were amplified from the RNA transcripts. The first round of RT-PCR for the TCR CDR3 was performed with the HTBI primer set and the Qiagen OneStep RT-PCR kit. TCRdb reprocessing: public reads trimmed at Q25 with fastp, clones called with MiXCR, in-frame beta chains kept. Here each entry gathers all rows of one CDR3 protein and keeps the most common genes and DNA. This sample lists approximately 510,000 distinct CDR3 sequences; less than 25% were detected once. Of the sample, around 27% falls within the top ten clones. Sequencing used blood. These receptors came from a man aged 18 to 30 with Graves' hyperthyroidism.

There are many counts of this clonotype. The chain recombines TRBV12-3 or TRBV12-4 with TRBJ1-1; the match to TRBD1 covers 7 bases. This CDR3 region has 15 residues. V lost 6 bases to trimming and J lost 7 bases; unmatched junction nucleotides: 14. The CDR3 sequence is CASSWDLPGGDEAFF. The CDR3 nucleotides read TGTGCCAGCAGCTGGGACCTACCAGGGGGTGATGAAGCTTTCTTT.

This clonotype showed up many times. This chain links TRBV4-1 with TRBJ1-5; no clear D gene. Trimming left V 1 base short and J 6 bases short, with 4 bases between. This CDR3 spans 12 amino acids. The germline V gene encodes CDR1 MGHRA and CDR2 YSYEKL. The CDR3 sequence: CASSQATQPQHF. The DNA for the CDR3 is TGCGCCAGCAGCCAAGCCACTCAGCCCCAGCATTTT.

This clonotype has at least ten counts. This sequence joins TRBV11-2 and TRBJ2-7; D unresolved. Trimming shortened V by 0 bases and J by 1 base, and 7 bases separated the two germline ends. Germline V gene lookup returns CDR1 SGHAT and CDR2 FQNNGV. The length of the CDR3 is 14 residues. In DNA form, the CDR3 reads TGTGCCAGCAGCTTAGAGCGGCATTCCTACGAGCAGTACTTC. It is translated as CASSLERHSYEQYF. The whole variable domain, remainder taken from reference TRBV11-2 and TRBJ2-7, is EAGVAQSPRYKIIEKRQSVAFWCNPISGHATLYWYQQILGQGPKLLIQFQNNGVVDDSQLPKDRFSAERLKGVDSTLKIQPAKLEDSAVYLCASSLERHSYEQYFGPGTRLTVT.

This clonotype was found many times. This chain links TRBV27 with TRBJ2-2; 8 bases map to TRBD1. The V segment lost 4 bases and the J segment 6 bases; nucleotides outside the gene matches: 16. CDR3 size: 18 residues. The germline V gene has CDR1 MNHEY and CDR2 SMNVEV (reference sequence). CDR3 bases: TGTGCCAGCAGTTCAATTGGACAGGGAAGTTTCGTCGCCGGGGAGCTGTTTTTT. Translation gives CASSSIGQGSFVAGELFF.

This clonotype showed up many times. CDR3 amino acids: CASRASYRGTGELFF. The CDR3 DNA is TGTGCCAGCAGGGCGTCCTACAGGGGGACCGGGGAGCTGTTTTTT. The chain has TRBV6-1 and TRBJ2-2; 8 bases agree with TRBD1. After removal of 6 bases from V and 5 bases from J, the junction contained 8 bases not matched to a gene. Per the germline V gene, CDR1 is MNHNS and CDR2 is SASEGT. This CDR3 is 15 amino acids long.

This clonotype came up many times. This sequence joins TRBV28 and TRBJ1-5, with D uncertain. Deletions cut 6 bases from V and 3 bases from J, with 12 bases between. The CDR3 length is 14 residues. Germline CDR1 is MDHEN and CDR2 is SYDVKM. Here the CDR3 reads CASRYVGLNQPQHF. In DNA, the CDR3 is TGTGCCAGCAGATATGTTGGCCTCAATCAGCCCCAGCATTTT.

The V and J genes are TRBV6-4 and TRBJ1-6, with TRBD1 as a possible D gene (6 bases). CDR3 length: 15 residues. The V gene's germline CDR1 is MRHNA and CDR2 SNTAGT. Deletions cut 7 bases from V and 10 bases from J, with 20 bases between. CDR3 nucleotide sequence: TGTGCCAGCAACAAACAGGGTGCTCGAGGATCACCCCTCCACTTT. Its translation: CASNKQGARGSPLHF.

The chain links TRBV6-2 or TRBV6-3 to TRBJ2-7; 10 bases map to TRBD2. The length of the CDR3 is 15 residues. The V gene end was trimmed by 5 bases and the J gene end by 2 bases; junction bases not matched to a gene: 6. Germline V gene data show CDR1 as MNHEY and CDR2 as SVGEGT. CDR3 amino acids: CASSNSGRPPYEQYF. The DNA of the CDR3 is TGTGCCAGCAGTAATAGCGGGAGGCCCCCCTACGAGCAGTACTTC.

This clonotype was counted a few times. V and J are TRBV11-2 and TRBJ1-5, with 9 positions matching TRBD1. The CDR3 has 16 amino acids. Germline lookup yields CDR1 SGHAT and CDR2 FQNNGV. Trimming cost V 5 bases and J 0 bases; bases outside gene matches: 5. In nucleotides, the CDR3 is TGTGCCAGCAGCCCTGGGACAGGGCATAGCAATCAGCCCCAGCATTTT. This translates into CASSPGTGHSNQPQHF.

The CDR3 sequence is CASGGTPITGELFF. In nucleotides, the CDR3 is TGTGCCAGCGGGGGGACACCAATCACCGGGGAGCTGTTTTTT. The chain carries TRBV7-9 and TRBJ2-2; either TRBD1 or TRBD2 may supply D (6 bases each). This CDR3 contains 14 residues. V lost 8 bases and J lost 4, with 14 bases in between. Germline V lookup: CDR1 SEHNR, CDR2 FQNEAQ (reference sequence).

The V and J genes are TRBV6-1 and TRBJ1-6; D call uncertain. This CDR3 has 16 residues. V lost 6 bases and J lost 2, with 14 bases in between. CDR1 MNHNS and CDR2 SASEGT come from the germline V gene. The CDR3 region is CASSRKLGTYNSPLHF. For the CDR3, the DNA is TGTGCCAGCAGCCGTAAACTCGGCACCTATAATTCACCCCTCCACTTT.

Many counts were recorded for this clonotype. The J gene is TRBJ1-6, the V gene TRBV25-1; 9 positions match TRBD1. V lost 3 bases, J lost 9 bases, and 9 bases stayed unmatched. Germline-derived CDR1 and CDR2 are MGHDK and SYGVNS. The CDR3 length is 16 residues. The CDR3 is CASSDSTGTGTSPLHF. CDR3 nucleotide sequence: TGTGCCAGCAGTGACTCGACCGGGACAGGGACTTCACCCCTCCACTTT.

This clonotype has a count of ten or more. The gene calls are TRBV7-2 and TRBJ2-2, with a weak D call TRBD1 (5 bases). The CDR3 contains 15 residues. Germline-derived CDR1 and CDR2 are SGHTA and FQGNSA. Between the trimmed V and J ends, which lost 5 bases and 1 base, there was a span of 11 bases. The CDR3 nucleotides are TGTGCCAGCAGCAGCCGACAGCAGAACACCGGGGAGCTGTTTTTT. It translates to CASSSRQQNTGELFF.

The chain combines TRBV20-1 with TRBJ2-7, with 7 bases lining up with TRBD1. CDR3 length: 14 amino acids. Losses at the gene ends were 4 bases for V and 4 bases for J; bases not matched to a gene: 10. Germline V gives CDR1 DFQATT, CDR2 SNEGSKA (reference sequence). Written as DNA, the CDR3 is TGCAGTGCTACGGTTGATGGGACAGTGTACGAGCAGTACTTC. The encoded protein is CSATVDGTVYEQYF.

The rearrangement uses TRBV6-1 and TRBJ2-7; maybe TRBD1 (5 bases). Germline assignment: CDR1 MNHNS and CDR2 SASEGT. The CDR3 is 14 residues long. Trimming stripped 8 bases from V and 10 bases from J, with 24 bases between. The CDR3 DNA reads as TGTGCCAGCGGGGCGGCAGTCCCACTTATCGATCAGTACTTC. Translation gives CASGAAVPLIDQYF.

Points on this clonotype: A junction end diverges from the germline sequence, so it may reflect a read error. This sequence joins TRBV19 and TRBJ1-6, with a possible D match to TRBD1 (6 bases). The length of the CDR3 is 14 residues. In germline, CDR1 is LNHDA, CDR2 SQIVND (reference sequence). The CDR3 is CVSSSAGGHSPLHF. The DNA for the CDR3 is TGTGTCAGTAGCTCGGCGGGGGGGCATTCACCCCTCCACTTT.

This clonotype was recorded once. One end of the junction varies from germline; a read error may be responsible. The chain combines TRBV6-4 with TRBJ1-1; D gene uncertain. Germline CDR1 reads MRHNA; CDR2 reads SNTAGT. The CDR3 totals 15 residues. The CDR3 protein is CASSYSRVGTSEAFF. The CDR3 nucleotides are TGTGCCAGCAGTTACTCTCGGGTGGGAACGTCTGAAGCTTTCTTT.

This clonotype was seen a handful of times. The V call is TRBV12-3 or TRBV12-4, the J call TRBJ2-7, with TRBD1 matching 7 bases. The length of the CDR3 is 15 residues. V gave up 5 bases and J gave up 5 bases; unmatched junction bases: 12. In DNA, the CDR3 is TGTGCCAGCAGTGGAACAGGGGTTGTTCCTAACGAGCAGTACTTC. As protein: CASSGTGVVPNEQYF.

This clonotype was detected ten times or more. CDR3 nucleotide sequence: TGTGCCAGCAGTCAATCACAGGGAGGAGGGCAGCCCCAGCATTTT. Translated: CASSQSQGGGQPQHF. The chain recombines TRBV28 with TRBJ1-5, with a weak D call TRBD1 (6 bases). V lost 5 bases to trimming and J lost 7 bases, with 18 bases between them. The germline V gene encodes CDR1 MDHEN and CDR2 SYDVKM. This CDR3 spans 15 amino acids.

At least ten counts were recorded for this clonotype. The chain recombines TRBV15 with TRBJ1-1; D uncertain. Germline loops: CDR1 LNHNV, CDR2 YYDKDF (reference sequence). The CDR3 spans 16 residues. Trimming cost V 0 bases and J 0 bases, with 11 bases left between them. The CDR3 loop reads CATSRDRAGMNTEAFF. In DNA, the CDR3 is TGTGCCACCAGCAGAGACCGAGCCGGGATGAACACTGAAGCTTTCTTT.

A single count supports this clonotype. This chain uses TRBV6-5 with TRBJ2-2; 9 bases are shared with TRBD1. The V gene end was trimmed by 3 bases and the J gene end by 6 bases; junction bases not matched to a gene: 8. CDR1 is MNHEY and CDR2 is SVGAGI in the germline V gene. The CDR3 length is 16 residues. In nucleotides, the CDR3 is TGTGCCAGCAGTTATACTGCGGGGACAGGGTCCGGGGAGCTGTTTTTT. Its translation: CASSYTAGTGSGELFF.